Below are 21 T cell receptor beta chains sequenced from a single sample in a study of blood T cell repertoires in COVID-19. Sequenced by immunoSEQ multiplex PCR; TCRdb stores in-frame clones only, minus some. This table has 70,000 or so clones, 75% to 85% appearing once. The source material was peripheral blood. The origin of the receptors is a human donor in a cohort sampled during active COVID-19.

The chain combines TRBV7-9 with TRBJ1-2, with D unresolved. The V end lost 0 bases, the J end lost 4 bases, and 6 bases lay between the germline ends. Germline CDR1 is SEHNR and CDR2 is FQNEAQ (reference sequence). CDR3 length: 13 amino acids. In DNA form, the CDR3 reads TGTGCCAGCAGCTTAGCAACAACCTATGGCTACACCTTC. Its translation is CASSLATTYGYTF.

The chain combines TRBV4-1 with TRBJ2-5; 12 bases map to TRBD1. The CDR3 consists of 16 residues. J gave up 4 bases and V 1 base, and 4 bases lay outside the gene matches. The germline V gene encodes CDR1 MGHRA and CDR2 YSYEKL. The CDR3 region has the DNA TGCGCCAGCAGCCAAGTGGGACAGGGGGCAAGAGAGACCCAGTACTTC. This translates into CASSQVGQGARETQYF.

The V call is TRBV19, the J call TRBJ2-3; D gene uncertain. The CDR3 consists of 16 residues. V lost 1 base, J lost 2 bases, and 13 bases lay in between. The germline V gene has CDR1 LNHDA and CDR2 SQIVND (reference sequence). CDR3 nucleotides: TGTGCCAGTAGTATAGCCCTAACGGGTGTCACAGATACGCAGTATTTT. Translating it yields CASSIALTGVTDTQYF.

This clone was detected many times. The chain recombines TRBV7-8 with TRBJ1-5; D is undetermined. Trimming removed 1 base from V and 0 bases from J, with 7 bases in between. Germline-derived CDR1 and CDR2 are SGHVS and FQNEAQ. CDR3 length equals 15 residues. CDR3 sequence: CASSLGRNSNQPQHF. For the CDR3, the DNA is TGTGCCAGCAGCTTAGGCAGAAATAGCAATCAGCCCCAGCATTTT.

The V call is TRBV28, the J call TRBJ1-2; the D gene is possibly TRBD1 (5 bases). V was clipped by 4 bases and J by 6 bases, with 12 bases between them. There are 13 residues in the CDR3. Germline V CDR1 and CDR2: MDHEN, SYDVKM. For the CDR3, the DNA is TGTGCCAGCAGTTCGTCGGGGGGAAATGGCTACACCTTC. Translation gives CASSSSGGNGYTF.

This chain connects TRBV28 to TRBJ2-4; D possibly corresponds to TRBD1 (5 bases). This CDR3 has 15 residues. Germline-derived CDR1 and CDR2 are MDHEN and SYDVKM. The germline V and J ends were trimmed by 7 bases and 4 bases, with 17 bases remaining between them. The CDR3 region is CASNTLIRQKNIQYF. As DNA, the CDR3 is TGTGCCAGCAACACCTTGATCCGACAGAAAAACATTCAGTACTTC.

J is TRBJ1-1 and V is TRBV5-1; the D gene is possibly TRBD1 (6 bases). Trimming removed 4 bases at V and 5 bases at J, with 18 bases between. The CDR3 length is 15 residues. Looked up from germline, CDR1 is SGHRS and CDR2 is YFSETQ. In DNA, the CDR3 is TGCGCCAGCAGCCCCACGACAGGTTCGGGGACTGAAGCTTTCTTT. Translated: CASSPTTGSGTEAFF.

The chain employs TRBV7-9 and TRBJ2-3, with TRBD1 matching 9 bases. The CDR3 loop spans 16 amino acids. The V gene end was trimmed by 5 bases and the J gene end by 5 bases; junction bases not matched to a gene: 11. Germline V lookup: CDR1 SEHNR, CDR2 FQNEAQ (reference sequence). Here the CDR3 DNA reads TGTGCCAGCAGCCTCACCGGGACAGGGTTTCGAGATACGCAGTATTTT. Residues: CASSLTGTGFRDTQYF.

This chain links TRBV7-9 with TRBJ2-7; 8 bases match TRBD1. V shed 1 base, J shed 5 bases, and the junction held 4 bases outside the gene matches. Germline V gives CDR1 SEHNR, CDR2 FQNEAQ (reference sequence). This CDR3 region has 14 residues. CDR3 sequence: CASSLGTGSNEQYF. The CDR3 region has the DNA TGTGCCAGCAGCTTAGGGACAGGGAGCAACGAGCAGTACTTC. The entire variable domain, with the rest obtained from reference TRBV7-9 and TRBJ2-7, is as follows: DTGVSQNPRHKITKRGQNVTFRCDPISEHNRLYWYRQTLGQGPEFLTYFQNEAQLEKSRLLSDRFSAERPKGSFSTLEIQRTEQGDSAMYLCASSLGTGSNEQYFGPGTRLTVT.

The chain uses TRBV4-1 and TRBJ2-3, with 7 bases aligning to TRBD1. This CDR3 region has 15 residues. The V gene's germline CDR1 is MGHRA and CDR2 YSYEKL. J gave up 8 bases and V 3 bases, and 11 bases lay outside the gene matches. The CDR3 region is CASSQATGSDVTQYF. The DNA of the CDR3 is TGCGCCAGCAGCCAGGCGACAGGGAGTGATGTTACGCAGTATTTT.

This clone has a handful of counts. The J gene is TRBJ1-2, the V gene TRBV6-4, with D possibly TRBD1 on 6 matching bases. The CDR3 is made up of 12 amino acids. Germline CDR1 is MRHNA and CDR2 is SNTAGT. The V gene lost 3 bases and the J gene lost 7 bases, with 9 bases spanning the gap. CDR3 sequence reads: CASSEQGGGYTF. CDR3 nucleotide sequence: TGTGCCAGCAGTGAACAGGGCGGTGGCTACACCTTC.

This clone has only a few counts. V gene TRBV10-3 combines with J gene TRBJ1-2, with 8 bases matching TRBD1. Germline CDR1 ENHRY, CDR2 SYGVKD. This CDR3 region has 15 residues. J lost 4 bases, V lost 0 bases, and 4 bases had no gene match. Here the CDR3 reads CAISESTQGVYGYTF. CDR3 nucleotides: TGTGCCATCAGTGAGTCTACACAGGGGGTCTATGGCTACACCTTC.

The chain recombines TRBV18 with TRBJ1-4; TRBD1 is a possible D gene (5 bases). Germline assignment: CDR1 KGHSH and CDR2 LQKENI. Trimming shortened V by 5 bases and J by 7 bases, and 23 bases separated the two germline ends. CDR3 size: 17 residues. As DNA, the CDR3 is TGTGCCAGCTCAACCGATATAACAGGTGGTAGTTTTGAAAAACTGTTTTTT. This translates into CASSTDITGGSFEKLFF.

The chain recombines TRBV6-5 with TRBJ2-2; TRBD2 matches at 14 bases. The CDR3 is 15 residues long. V was clipped by 8 bases and J by 7 bases; unmatched bases: 6. Germline-derived CDR1 and CDR2 are MNHEY and SVGAGI. The CDR3 DNA sequence: TGTGCCAGCTCAGGACTAGCGGGAGGTTACGGGGAGCTGTTTTTT. It translates to CASSGLAGGYGELFF.

The chain employs TRBV30 and TRBJ1-1, with TRBD1 matching over 9 bases. The germline gives CDR1 GTSNPN, CDR2 SVGIG (reference sequence). The junction had 3 bases not matched to a gene; V was cut back by 3 bases and J by 7 bases. The CDR3 has 12 amino acids. This CDR3 reads CAWSGTGREAFF. The CDR3 region has the DNA TGTGCCTGGAGCGGGACAGGGCGTGAAGCTTTCTTT.

This chain joins TRBV28 and TRBJ2-3, with D possibly matching TRBD2 (6 bases). Germline V gives CDR1 MDHEN, CDR2 SYDVKM. The CDR3 has 16 amino acids. Trimming took 6 bases from V and 0 from J, leaving 16 bases between them. The CDR3 bases are TGTGCCAGCAGCTCACCGGACGGGACTAGCACAGATACGCAGTATTTT. The encoded protein is CASSSPDGTSTDTQYF.

The V gene is TRBV3-1 (or the pseudogene TRBV3-2), the J gene TRBJ1-6; D possibly corresponds to TRBD1 (5 bases). CDR3 length equals 14 residues. The V end lost 2 bases, the J end lost 10 bases, and 12 bases lay between the germline ends. CDR1 LGHDT and CDR2 YNNKEL come from the germline V gene (reference sequence). The CDR3 DNA reads as TGTGCCAGCAGCCAAAACCAGGGAACCTCACCCCTCCACTTT. This encodes CASSQNQGTSPLHF.

The chain employs TRBV6-1 and TRBJ1-2; 7 nucleotides align to TRBD1. The ends lost 3 bases at V and 6 bases at J; junction bases unmatched: 7. The CDR3 is 14 residues long. Germline CDR1 and CDR2: MNHNS and SASEGT. This chain's CDR3 is CASSDVRQGHGYTF. Here the CDR3 DNA reads TGTGCCAGCAGTGACGTTAGACAGGGACATGGCTACACCTTC.

The chain joins TRBV24-1 to TRBJ1-2; D call uncertain. The ends were cut back, 5 bases at V and 4 bases at J, with 4 bases in the middle. The length of the CDR3 is 11 residues. Germline V gene sequence: CDR1 KGHDR, CDR2 SFDVKD. The CDR3 here is CATSAGYGYTF. CDR3 nucleotides: TGTGCCACCAGTGCCGGCTATGGCTACACCTTC.

The rearrangement uses TRBV6-1 and TRBJ2-5; 7 positions agree with TRBD2. The V and J ends lost 1 base and 5 bases, in that order; junction bases with no gene match: 7. CDR3 length: 15 residues. CDR1 and CDR2 from the germline V gene are MNHNS and SASEGT. The CDR3 sequence is CASSEGGGSEETQYF. CDR3 coding DNA: TGTGCCAGCAGTGAAGGCGGCGGGAGTGAGGAGACCCAGTACTTC.

CDR3 sequence reads: CASSVTGRETQYF. CDR3 nucleotide sequence: TGTGCCAGCAGCGTGACAGGGAGAGAGACCCAGTACTTC. The chain carries TRBV9 and TRBJ2-5, with 7 bases matching TRBD1. V gave up 2 bases and J gave up 4 bases; unmatched junction bases: 2. The CDR3 covers 13 residues. The germline V gene encodes CDR1 SGDLS and CDR2 YYNGEE.